This T cell receptor (beta chain) was found in a study of blood T cell repertoires in COVID-19. The CDR3 length is 17 residues. The ends lost 3 bases at V and 5 bases at J; junction bases unmatched: 7. Germline V lookup: CDR1 LGHNA, CDR2 YNFKEQ. TCRdb keeps only in-frame clones here, not all; method: immunoSEQ multiplex PCR. This sample has about 280,000 clones, with 75% to 90% found just once. The J gene is TRBJ2-2, the V gene TRBV4-2, with 12 bases lining up with TRBD2. This clonotype was obtained from a woman aged 30 to 39 who had recovered from COVID-19. Sequenced sample: peripheral blood. DNA of the CDR3: TGTGCCAGCAGCCAGAGACTAGCGGGAGCACAAACCGGGGAGCTGTTTTTT. Amino acid sequence: CASSQRLAGAQTGELFF.